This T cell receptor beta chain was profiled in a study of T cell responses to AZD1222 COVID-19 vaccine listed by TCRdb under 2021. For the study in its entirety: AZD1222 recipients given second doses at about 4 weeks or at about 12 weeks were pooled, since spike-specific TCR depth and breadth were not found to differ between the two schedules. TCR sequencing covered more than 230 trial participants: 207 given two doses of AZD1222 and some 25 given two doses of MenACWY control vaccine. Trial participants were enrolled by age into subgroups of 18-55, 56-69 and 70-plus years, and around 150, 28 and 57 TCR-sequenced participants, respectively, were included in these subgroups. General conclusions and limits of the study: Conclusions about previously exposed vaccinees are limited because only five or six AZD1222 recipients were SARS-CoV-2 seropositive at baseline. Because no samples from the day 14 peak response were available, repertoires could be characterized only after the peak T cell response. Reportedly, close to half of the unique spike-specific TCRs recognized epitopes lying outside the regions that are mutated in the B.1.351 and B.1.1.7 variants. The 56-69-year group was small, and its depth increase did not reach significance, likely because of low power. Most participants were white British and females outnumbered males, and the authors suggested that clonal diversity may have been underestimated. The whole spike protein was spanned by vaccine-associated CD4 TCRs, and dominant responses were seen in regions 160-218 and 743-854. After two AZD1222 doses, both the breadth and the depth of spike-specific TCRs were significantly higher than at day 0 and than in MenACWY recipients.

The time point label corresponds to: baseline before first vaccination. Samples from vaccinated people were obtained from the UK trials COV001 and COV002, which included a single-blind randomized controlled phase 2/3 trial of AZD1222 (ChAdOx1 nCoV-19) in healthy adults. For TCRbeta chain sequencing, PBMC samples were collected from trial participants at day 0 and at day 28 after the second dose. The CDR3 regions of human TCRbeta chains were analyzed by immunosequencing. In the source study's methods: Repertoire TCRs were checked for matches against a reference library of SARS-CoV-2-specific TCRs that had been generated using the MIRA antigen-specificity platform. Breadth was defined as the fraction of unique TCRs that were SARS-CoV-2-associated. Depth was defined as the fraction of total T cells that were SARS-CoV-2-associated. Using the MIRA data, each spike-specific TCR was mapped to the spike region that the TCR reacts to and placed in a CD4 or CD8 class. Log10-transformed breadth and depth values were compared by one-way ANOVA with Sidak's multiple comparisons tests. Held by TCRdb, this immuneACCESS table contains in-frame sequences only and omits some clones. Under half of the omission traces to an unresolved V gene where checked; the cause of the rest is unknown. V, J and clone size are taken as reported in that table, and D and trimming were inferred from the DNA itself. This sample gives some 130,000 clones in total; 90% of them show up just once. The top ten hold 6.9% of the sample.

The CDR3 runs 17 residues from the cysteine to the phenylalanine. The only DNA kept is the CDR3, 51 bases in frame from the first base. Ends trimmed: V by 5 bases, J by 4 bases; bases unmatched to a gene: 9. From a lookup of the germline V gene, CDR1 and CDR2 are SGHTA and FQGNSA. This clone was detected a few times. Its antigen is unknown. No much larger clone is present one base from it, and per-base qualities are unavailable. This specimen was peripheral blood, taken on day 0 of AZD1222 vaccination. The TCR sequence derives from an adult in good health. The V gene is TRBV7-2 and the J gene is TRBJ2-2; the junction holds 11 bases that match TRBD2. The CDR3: CASSPPTSGVGTGELFF. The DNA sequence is TGTGCCAGCAGCCCCCCGACTAGCGGGGTTGGCACCGGGGAGCTGTTTTTT. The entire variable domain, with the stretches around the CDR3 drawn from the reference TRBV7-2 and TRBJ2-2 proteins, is GAGVSQSPSNKVTEKGKDVELRCDPISGHTALYWYRQSLGQGLEFLIYFQGNSAPDKSGLPSDRFSAERTGGSVSTLTIQRTQQEDSAVYLCASSPPTSGVGTGELFFGEGSRLTVL.